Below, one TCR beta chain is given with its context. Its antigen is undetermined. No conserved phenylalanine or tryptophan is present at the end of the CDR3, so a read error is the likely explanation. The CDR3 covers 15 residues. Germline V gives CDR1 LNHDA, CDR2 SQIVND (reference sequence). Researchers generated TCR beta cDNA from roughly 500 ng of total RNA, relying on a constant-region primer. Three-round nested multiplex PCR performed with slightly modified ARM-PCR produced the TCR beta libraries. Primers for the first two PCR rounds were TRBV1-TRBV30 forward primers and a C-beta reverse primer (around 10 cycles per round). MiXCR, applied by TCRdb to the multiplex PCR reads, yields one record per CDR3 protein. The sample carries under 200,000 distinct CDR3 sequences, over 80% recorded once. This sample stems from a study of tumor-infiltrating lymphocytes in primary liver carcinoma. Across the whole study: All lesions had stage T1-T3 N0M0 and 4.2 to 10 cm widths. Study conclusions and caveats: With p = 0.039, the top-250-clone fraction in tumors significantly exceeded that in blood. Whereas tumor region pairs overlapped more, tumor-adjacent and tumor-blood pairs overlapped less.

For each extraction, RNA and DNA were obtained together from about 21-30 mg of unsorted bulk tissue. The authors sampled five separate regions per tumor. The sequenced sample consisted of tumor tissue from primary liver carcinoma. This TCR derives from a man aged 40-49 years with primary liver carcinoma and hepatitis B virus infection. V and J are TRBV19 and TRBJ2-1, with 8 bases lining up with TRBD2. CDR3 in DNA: TGTGCCAGTAGTACCGCACTAGCGGCTTACAATGAACAGTTCTTA. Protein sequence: CASSTALAAYNEQFL.